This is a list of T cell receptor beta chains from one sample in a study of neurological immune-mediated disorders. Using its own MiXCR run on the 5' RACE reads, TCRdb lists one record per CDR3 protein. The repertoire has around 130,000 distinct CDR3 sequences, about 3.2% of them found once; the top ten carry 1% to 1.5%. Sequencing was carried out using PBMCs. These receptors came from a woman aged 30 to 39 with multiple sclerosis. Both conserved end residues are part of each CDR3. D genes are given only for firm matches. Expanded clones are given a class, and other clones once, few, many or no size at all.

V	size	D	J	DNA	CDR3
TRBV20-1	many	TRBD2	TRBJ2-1	TGCAGTGCACCCGGACTAGCGGGGGCTCACTACAATGAGCAGTTCTTC	CSAPGLAGAHYNEQFF
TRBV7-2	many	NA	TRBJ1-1	TGTGCCAGCAGCCCTCGGAGGGAAGCTTTCTTT	CASSPRREAFF
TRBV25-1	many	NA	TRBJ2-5	TGTGCCAGCATGCTGGGGAAGACCCAGTACTTC	CASMLGKTQYF
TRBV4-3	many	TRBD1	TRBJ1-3	TGCGCCAGCAGCCAAGGGACAGGAGGAAACACCATATATTTT	CASSQGTGGNTIYF
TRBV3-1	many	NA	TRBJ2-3	TGTGCCAGCAGCCAAGGGGGCTCAAACACAGATACGCAGTATTTT	CASSQGGSNTDTQYF
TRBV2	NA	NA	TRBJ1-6	TGTGCCAGCAGTGAAAGGACTACCGGGGGTTCACCCCTCCACTTT	CASSERTTGGSPLHF
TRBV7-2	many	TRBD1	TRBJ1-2	TGTGCCAGCAGCTCACAGGGGGCGAAAGGCTACACCTTC	CASSSQGAKGYTF
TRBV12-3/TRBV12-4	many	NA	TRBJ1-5	TGTGCCAGCAGTTCAAGGGGGGGGTTTAGCAATCAGCCCCAGCATTTT	CASSSRGGFSNQPQHF
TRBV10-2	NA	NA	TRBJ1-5	TGCGCCAGCAGTTTACAGGGAAGCAATAAGACCCAGAATTTT	CASSLQGSNKTQNF
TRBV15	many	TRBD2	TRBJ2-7	TGTGCCACCAGCTCAGGGCCCAGCGGGGGGTCCTACGAGCAGTACTTC	CATSSGPSGGSYEQYF
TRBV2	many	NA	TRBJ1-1	TGTGCCAGCTCACAGGGTGAGAACACTGAAGCTTTCTTT	CASSQGENTEAFF
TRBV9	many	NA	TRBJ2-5	TGTGCCAGCAGCGTAGACAACACCCCTAGGCAGACCCAGTACTTC	CASSVDNTPRQTQYF
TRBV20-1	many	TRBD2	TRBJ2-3	TGCAGTGCTAGAGATTTCCCGGGGGGGGCAGATACGCAGTATTTT	CSARDFPGGADTQYF
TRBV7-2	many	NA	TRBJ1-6	TGTGCCAGCAGCCTTTTGGTCCTCAGGCTTCGGGGTTCACCCCTCCACTTT	CASSLLVLRLRGSPLHF
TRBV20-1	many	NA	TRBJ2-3	TGCAGTGCTAGGAGGGGGGCCGAAGATACGCAGTATTTT	CSARRGAEDTQYF
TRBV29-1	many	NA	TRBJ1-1	TGCAGCGTTGAACGGACAGCGAACACTGAAGCTTTCTTT	CSVERTANTEAFF
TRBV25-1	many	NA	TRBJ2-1	TGTGCCAGCAGTGACCTAGCCTCCGGGACCCGAAATGAGCAGTTCTTC	CASSDLASGTRNEQFF
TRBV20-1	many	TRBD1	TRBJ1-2	TGCAGTGCTAGGAGGGGGCGGTACACCTTC	CSARRGRYTF
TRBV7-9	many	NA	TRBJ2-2	TGTGCCAGCAGTTCGGACCGGGTCAGCACCGGGGAGCTGTTTTTT	CASSSDRVSTGELFF
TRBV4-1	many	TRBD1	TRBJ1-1	TGCGCCAGCAGCCAGGCGGACAGGTCAGGAACTGAAGCTTTCTTT	CASSQADRSGTEAFF
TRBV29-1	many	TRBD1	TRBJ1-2	TGCAGCGTTAACCCACAGGGGGCGGCAAACTATGGCTACACCTTC	CSVNPQGAANYGYTF
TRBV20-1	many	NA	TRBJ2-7	TGCAGTGCTAGAGGACCCGGGGAGACGGTCTCCTACGAGCAGTACTTC	CSARGPGETVSYEQYF
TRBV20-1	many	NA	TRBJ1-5	TGCAGTGCCCTGGGCTTGGGGCTTGGCAATCAGCCCCAGCATTTT	CSALGLGLGNQPQHF
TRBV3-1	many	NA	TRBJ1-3	TGTGCCAGCAGCCGGGCATCAGCGGGAAACACCATATATTTT	CASSRASAGNTIYF
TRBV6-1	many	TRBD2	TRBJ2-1	TGTGCCAGCACCAATCCAACTAGCGGGAGAAATGAGCAGTTCTTC	CASTNPTSGRNEQFF
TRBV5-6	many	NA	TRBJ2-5	TGTGCCAGCAGCCAGGGCCCAGGGGGGGAGACCCAGTACTTC	CASSQGPGGETQYF
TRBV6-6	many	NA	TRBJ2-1	TGTGCCAGTCTCGATGGGGTTGAAAATAATGAGCAGTTCTTC	CASLDGVENNEQFF
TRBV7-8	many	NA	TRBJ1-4	TGTGCCAGCAGCTTTCAGAGGGGAAGTGGAACTAATGAAAAACTGTTTTTT	CASSFQRGSGTNEKLFF
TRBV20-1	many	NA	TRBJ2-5	TGCAGTGCTAGGTACGCCTTCCAAGAGACCCAGTACTTC	CSARYAFQETQYF
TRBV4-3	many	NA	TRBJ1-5	TGCGCCAGCAGCCAAGATCGGTTTAGCAATCAGCCCCAGCATTTT	CASSQDRFSNQPQHF
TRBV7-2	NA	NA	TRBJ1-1	TGTGCCAGCAGCCCCTCGGAGGGGAGCAAAGCTTTCTTT	CASSPSEGSKAFF
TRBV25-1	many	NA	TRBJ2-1	TGTGCCAGCAGTGTATTTGGGGGTACAGGGCAGTTCTTC	CASSVFGGTGQFF
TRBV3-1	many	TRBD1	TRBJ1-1	TGTGCCAGCAGCCGGACAGGGACGCAAGCTTTCTTT	CASSRTGTQAFF
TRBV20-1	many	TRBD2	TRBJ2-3	TGCAGTGCCAGCCCCGGGACTAGCGGTTCCCCTGATACGCAGTATTTT	CSASPGTSGSPDTQYF
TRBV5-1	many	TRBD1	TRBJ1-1	TGCGCCAGCAGCCCTCTTAAGGGGGCGAGGTCCAACGATCGGGGCACTGAAGCTTTCTTT	CASSPLKGARSNDRGTEAFF
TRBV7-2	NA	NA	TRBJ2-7	TGTGCCAGCAGCACTACCGGGACATTATCCTACGAGCAGTACTTC	CASSTTGTLSYEQYF